Given below is one T cell receptor (beta chain) in context. This clone showed up just a few times. The antigen this receptor binds is unknown. No base quality information exists; no much larger clone differs at one position. Here V drops 5 bases and J drops 6 bases, and the junction holds 9 bases not matched to any gene. From its cysteine to its phenylalanine, the CDR3 spans 15 amino acids. Here the CDR3 DNA is all that survives: 45 bases in frame from base 1. Per the germline V gene (reference sequence), MNHEY is the CDR1 and SMNVEV is the CDR2. Healthy HIV-negative adults with no recently reported acute infections or vaccinations were included as donors. Every donor was a Caucasian adult living in Nashville, Tennessee, USA. CD4+ T cells were enriched by magnetic negative selection, after which naive cells were positively selected on CD45RA and the negative fraction was taken as the memory subset. After blood collection by leukapheresis, PBMCs were isolated using Ficoll-Histopaque density gradient centrifugation and then cryopreserved in the vapor phase of liquid nitrogen. Purity and quantity of every magnetically sorted T cell population were checked by analytical flow cytometry. Each sorted fraction had its genomic DNA isolated and then quantified by UV absorbance on a Nanodrop 2000c.

The entry originates in a study of shared clonotypes between healthy human individuals (TCRdb year 2020). Some background on the complete study: A couple of women and three men aged 18 to 49 years were included in the cohort. Per donor, three plates each were used for CD4 naive and CD4 memory, two for CD8 naive, and one for CD8 memory. To estimate repertoire size and how much clonotypes are shared between individuals, the study performed deep sequencing of blood TCR repertoires from five healthy adults. Different laboratories and diverse techniques were used to prepare libraries and sequence TCR repertoires, to increase sequencing depth and limit assay-specific biases. Per donor, leukapheresis produced somewhere between about 0.9 and 9.5 billion PBMCs. Summary of the overall study and its limitations: Sharing across a handful of donors was observed for around 5% of naive CD4, 3% to 3.5% of naive CD8, roughly 2.4% of memory CD4, and about 0.38% of memory CD8 clonotypes. Compared with non-shared clonotypes, the clonotypes found in all four sorted-subset donors had higher generation probabilities. Rarefaction of sorted-subset datasets indicated incomplete sequencing despite the large sequencing depth. Naive subsets generally had larger estimated clonotype richness than memory subsets did. Sampling was restricted to blood, and TCR repertoires in tissue are likely to differ from TCR repertoires in blood. The small number of donors limited the genetic and exposure-history diversity represented. Based on pairwise subsampling, the degree of clonotype sharing among donors was expected to be affected by sequencing depth.

Using the deep immunoSEQ assay, TCR CDR3 regions were amplified from genomic DNA by multiplex PCR. Extracted genomic DNA from each cell subset was distributed evenly across all wells of several immunoSEQ 96-well plates, and each plate was treated as a replicate. For sorted subsets, approximately 0.2 ug of genomic DNA, equivalent to some 30,000 T cell genomes, went into each replicate PCR. The purified libraries were quantified using a Qubit 3.0 fluorometer, sized with a Bioanalyzer 2100, and then quantified again using the KAPA Library Quantification kit. Every immunoSEQ 96-well plate was sequenced on a separate single-read 150-cycle Illumina NextSeq 550 flow cell. For the original study's pipeline: Because the immunoSEQ output included only junctional sequences and no quality scores, the filtering could not be the same as the filtering used for full-length reads. To assign V/J genes and CDR3, sequences were annotated against IMGT germline references using PyIR, a Python wrapper for IgBLAST v1.9. Reads were removed for weak V/J assignments (E-value above 1e-6), missing CDR3, stop codons, out-of-frame junctions, or ambiguous translated residues. V3J clonotypes were defined by identical inferred V gene, J gene, and CDR3 amino acid sequence. The percentage overlap between two repertoires was calculated by dividing the number of shared unique clonotypes by the size of the smaller repertoire. RTK rarefaction, the Chao1 estimator, and Recon v2.1 estimates of unobserved clonotypes were used to assess repertoire richness. Generation probabilities were computed with OLGA for all TCRbeta clonotypes obtained by the gDNA method from several donors. TCRdb carries this immuneACCESS record with in-frame sequences only. Its versions omit some clonotypes, under half of them owing to an unresolved V gene in the studies checked, with the rest unexplained. The D gene and trimming were derived from the DNA, and the V and J assignments and clone size from that table. The sample table holds about 2.4 million clones, of which 93% were seen once. About 0.39% of the sample is taken by the ten largest.

The clonotype comes from a young man in good health. Some clones in this sample may be carry-over from other donors' samples. The chain links TRBV27 with TRBJ1-5; 8 bases in the middle match TRBD1. The sequenced material came from naive CD4+ T cells from PBMCs. The meaning of the sample's cell subset or site label: CD45RA+ positively selected. The CDR3 is CASSTGQGKGQPQHF. The base sequence is TGTGCCAGCAGTACAGGACAGGGTAAGGGTCAGCCCCAGCATTTT.